This T cell receptor beta chain originates from a study of cytomegalovirus exposure and HLA in healthy donors. Notes on the study in general: A later analysis showed TCR association rates differing by HLA locus, peaking at DRB1 and lowest at HLA-C.

Concerning this clone: What it binds is not known.

Deletions cut 5 bases from V and 1 base from J, with 8 bases between. Germline loops: CDR1 SGHTA, CDR2 FQGTGA. CDR3 length: 13 amino acids. It was with 60 Vbeta and 13 Jbeta primers that the PCR ran. Produced via immunoSEQ multiplex PCR; TCRdb's table is partial and in-frame only. The sample has about 93,000 clones; around three quarters are singletons. The rearrangement joins TRBV7-3 to TRBJ2-5; D not certain. Sequenced sample: PBMCs. This clonotype originated in a man aged 30 to 45 in good health and CMV-seronegative. In DNA, the CDR3 is TGTGCCAGCAGCGTCTCGGTCCAAGAGACCCAGTACTTC. It specifies CASSVSVQETQYF.